Reported below is one T cell receptor beta chain. Its specific antigen is unknown. No clone much larger than this one lies a single base away; base qualities are absent. The sample comes from a study of blood T cell repertoires in COVID-19 (dated by TCRdb to the early 2020s). Turning to the overall study: Samples from collaborators originated in the United States, Italy and Spain and spanned both the acute and convalescent phases of COVID-19. The material from the prospective study consisted of cDNA or gDNA derived from T cells, B-cell-depleted T cells, or PBMCs. Deeply sampled blood TCRbeta repertoires from subjects exposed to, actively infected with, or recovered from COVID-19 were included in the dataset. A freely available public database, intended as a resource for researchers studying the immune response to SARS-CoV-2, is where the repertoires were released. Samples came from the ongoing ImmuneRACE study (first 160 participants) plus 1,254 subjects from 6 global collaborators. Nearly every sample came with metadata listing a de-identified subject ID, COVID-19 status, age in years and sex. Where available, HLA class I and class II types were obtained from metadata supplied by the sample provider rather than from assay-based typing.

CDR1 SGHNT and CDR2 YYREEE are derived from the germline V gene (reference sequence). Trimmed from V: 9 bases; trimmed from J: 6 bases; junction bases lacking a gene match: 16. The CDR3 numbers 16 residues from cysteine through phenylalanine. Solely the CDR3 DNA is kept, with 48 bases framed from the first base. Study-wide conclusions, independent of this receptor: The amount of clinical and demographic metadata varied by source and participant and was provided uncurated.

Collaborating institutions collected whole blood in K2EDTA tubes following their own protocols. For TCRbeta analysis, collaborators shipped samples in one of three forms: frozen whole blood, isolated PBMCs, or DNA extracted from either of those sample types. TCRbeta CDR3 regions were amplified from genomic DNA by means of the immunoSEQ Assay, a bias-controlled multiplex PCR. The paper's processing steps were these. Within the assay, amplification of reference gene primers was used to estimate how many nucleated cells each sample contained. To quantify the absolute abundance of each unique TCRbeta CDR3 rearrangement, sequence reads were collapsed and filtered. For each sample, productive Simpson clonality was calculated as the square root of Simpson's diversity index across productive rearrangements. In its TCRdb copy, this immuneACCESS table keeps in-frame sequences only and misses some clones. Where compared with another copy, unresolved V genes explain less than half of these, and the others have no known cause. That table supplies the V and J calls and clone size; D and trimming were determined from the DNA. This sample lists approximately 130,000 clones; over 75% were detected once. Clones ranked in the top ten supply 6.5% to 9% of the sample.

The V and J segments used are TRBV5-4 and TRBJ2-3, and 10 junctional nucleotides match TRBD2. Specimen: peripheral blood. The TCR sequence derives from a man aged 50 or older with acute or convalescent COVID-19. The CDR3 here reads CATSPSGSRLSDTQYF. The DNA sequence is as follows: TGTGCCACCTCCCCTAGCGGGAGTCGATTGTCTGATACGCAGTATTTT.